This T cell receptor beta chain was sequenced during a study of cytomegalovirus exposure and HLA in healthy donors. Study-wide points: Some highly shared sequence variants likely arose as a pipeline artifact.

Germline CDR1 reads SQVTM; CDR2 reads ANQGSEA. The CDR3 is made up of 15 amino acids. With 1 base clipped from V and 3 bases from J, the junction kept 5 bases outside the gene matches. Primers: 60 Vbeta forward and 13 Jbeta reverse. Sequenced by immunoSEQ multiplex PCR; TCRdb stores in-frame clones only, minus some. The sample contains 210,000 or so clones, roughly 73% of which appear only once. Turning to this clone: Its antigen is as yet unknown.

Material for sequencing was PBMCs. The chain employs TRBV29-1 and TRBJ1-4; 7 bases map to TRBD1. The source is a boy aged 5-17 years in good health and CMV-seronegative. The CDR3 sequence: CSVEGDSNSNEKLFF. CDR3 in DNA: TGCAGCGTTGAAGGGGACAGCAACTCTAATGAAAAACTGTTTTTT.